Below are 9 T cell receptor beta chains sequenced from a single sample in a study of cytomegalovirus exposure and HLA in healthy donors. Repertoires were generated with immunoSEQ multiplex PCR, while TCRdb's copy carries only in-frame clones and drops some. The repertoire holds under 150,000 clones, with about 91% as singletons. What was sequenced was PBMCs. Source of these receptors: a woman aged 18-29 years in good health and CMV-seropositive.

This chain connects TRBV11-3 to TRBJ2-7; D is perhaps TRBD1 (6 bases). Germline V lookup: CDR1 SGHNT, CDR2 YENEEA. The V and J ends lost 2 bases and 6 bases respectively, with 17 bases between them. The CDR3 contains 15 residues. The CDR3 is CASSLMSGGDFEQYF. The CDR3 nucleotides are TGTGCCAGCAGCTTAATGTCTGGGGGCGATTTCGAGCAGTACTTC.

The chain employs TRBV9 and TRBJ2-7; D ambiguous. Germline V gene sequence: CDR1 SGDLS, CDR2 YYNGEE. The V gene lost 0 bases and the J gene lost 6 bases, with 10 bases spanning the gap. The CDR3 has 13 residues. The CDR3 is CASSVENVGEQYF. In DNA, the CDR3 is TGTGCCAGCAGCGTAGAGAATGTCGGCGAGCAGTACTTC.

The chain recombines TRBV7-2 with TRBJ2-6; D gene ambiguous. Trimming removed 0 bases at V and 0 bases at J, with 3 bases between. The CDR3 has 15 amino acids. Germline CDR1 is SGHTA and CDR2 is FQGNSA. CDR3 nucleotide sequence: TGTGCCAGCAGCTTAGCCTACTCTGGGGCCAACGTCCTGACTTTC. This codes for CASSLAYSGANVLTF.

The chain has TRBV30 and TRBJ2-1, with 8 bases lining up with TRBD2. This CDR3 is built from 16 residues. V was clipped by 4 bases and J by 2 bases; unmatched bases: 10. Per germline, CDR1 GTSNPN and CDR2 SVGIG (reference sequence). Here the CDR3 reads CAWNPGGRYAYNEQFF. CDR3 DNA sequence: TGTGCCTGGAACCCGGGGGGGAGGTACGCCTACAATGAGCAGTTCTTC.

This chain joins TRBV6-1 and TRBJ2-7; 8 bases fit TRBD1. Germline CDR1 reads MNHNS; CDR2 reads SASEGT. The V segment lost 4 bases and the J segment 6 bases; nucleotides outside the gene matches: 5. The CDR3 length is 13 residues. The CDR3 spells CASSVDRGGEQYF. The CDR3 DNA is TGTGCCAGCAGTGTTGACAGGGGAGGCGAGCAGTACTTC.

This clone was seen more than once but under ten times. The V and J genes are TRBV10-1 and TRBJ2-7; 8 positions agree with TRBD1. Unmatched junction bases numbered 11, after V lost 9 bases and J lost 4 bases. Germline CDR1 is WNHNN and CDR2 is SYGVQD (reference sequence). The CDR3 is 14 residues long. CDR3 nucleotide sequence: TGCGCCAGAGGCAGGGGGCCGATTGGTTACGAGCAGTACTTC. Protein sequence: CARGRGPIGYEQYF.

The rearrangement links TRBV5-1 to TRBJ2-2, with D hard to call. Trimming removed 3 bases from V and 3 bases from J, with 18 bases in between. Germline values: CDR1 SGHRS, CDR2 YFSETQ. The CDR3 is 17 residues long. The CDR3 loop reads CASSSWYASRDTGELFF. CDR3 DNA sequence: TGCGCCAGCAGCTCTTGGTACGCCTCTCGGGACACCGGGGAGCTGTTTTTT.

This chain joins TRBV9 and TRBJ2-6; D call uncertain. Trimming cost V 0 bases and J 0 bases, with 7 bases left between them. The CDR3 loop spans 16 amino acids. The germline V gene encodes CDR1 SGDLS and CDR2 YYNGEE. The chain's CDR3 is CASSVGPDSGANVLTF. CDR3 bases: TGTGCCAGCAGCGTAGGGCCAGACTCTGGGGCCAACGTCCTGACTTTC.

The rearrangement links TRBV11-1 to TRBJ2-1; perhaps TRBD2 as D (5 bases). This CDR3 has 18 residues. V was clipped by 1 base and J by 0 bases, with 16 bases between them. The germline V gene encodes CDR1 SGHAT and CDR2 FQDESV (reference sequence). Written as DNA, the CDR3 is TGTGCCAGCAGCTTAGGACGGGTGTACAGCGGCTCCTACAATGAGCAGTTCTTC. It yields the protein CASSLGRVYSGSYNEQFF.